This T cell receptor beta chain was observed in a study of human T cells and chemical hapten exposure. Study-wide findings and caveats: Significantly more large CDR3 similarity clusters arose among expanded TCRs than among controls.

Comment on this clonotype: The antigen is undetermined.

TCRdb re-derived calls from the RACE reads in MiXCR, one entry per CDR3 protein. The sample consists of around 380,000 distinct CDR3 sequences, about 4.4% of them appearing once. Indicated time point: patch test 1, 2 weeks after DPC sensitization. The treatment: therapeutic diphenylcyclopropenone sensitization with weekly scalp DPC. The clonotype originates from a woman between 45 and 60 years old with alopecia areata. Some clones in this sample may be carry-over from other donors' samples. Sample: whole blood, taken in connection with sensitization to the hapten diphenylcyclopropenone (DPC).

The CDR3 spells CASSPGLAEGTQYF. The DNA of the CDR3 is TGTGCCAGCAGCCCCGGACTCGCAGAGGGGACCCAGTACTTC. The rearrangement links TRBV5-6 to TRBJ2-5; D may be TRBD2 (5 bases). The CDR3 has 14 amino acids. Per germline, CDR1 SGHDT and CDR2 YYEEEE. The V gene lost 4 bases and the J gene lost 7 bases, with 17 bases spanning the gap.